This T cell receptor beta chain was sequenced in a study of identical twins. The CDR3 runs 13 residues. Germline V CDR1 and CDR2: DFQATT, SNEGSKA (reference sequence). TCRdb analysed the 5' RACE reads with MiXCR anew, one entry per CDR3 protein. The sample has around 1.7 million distinct CDR3 sequences, under 35% seen once. In the case of this clonotype: The germline gene is not matched at one end of the junction; a read error may be the cause.

The sequence was collected from a newborn girl in good health. The sample consisted of cord blood. This chain links TRBV20-1 with TRBJ2-7; D gene unclear. The CDR3 reads CSFLSRSSYKQYF. For the CDR3, the DNA is TGCAGTTTCCTATCTAGGTCTTCCTACAAGCAGTACTTC.